This TCR beta chain was recovered during a study of metastatic and nonmetastatic thyroid tumors. Study details: Repertoires were compared across blood and tumor or nodule tissue from malignant and benign thyroid patients.

Thyroid surgery was preceded by no treatment in any patient. Germline CDR1 and CDR2: SEHNR and FQNEAQ (reference sequence). The CDR3 covers 13 residues. V was trimmed by 4 bases and J by 0 bases, leaving 7 bases between them. The study, taken as a whole, reports: The study reportedly found significantly higher TCR beta diversity in malignant thyroid tumors than benign nodules, in blood and tumor.

In the authors' workflow: A papillary thyroid cancer distant-metastasis classifier was built from CDR3 differences across clinicopathological groups. TCRdb redid the clone calls on the PCR reads using MiXCR. TCRdb, rather than the study authors, made the V and J calls. The data contain tens of thousands of clones, about an eighth of them singletons. This clone was seen ten or more times. Antigen unknown. The clonotype originates from a female donor with papillary thyroid cancer or a benign thyroid nodule (not recorded which). Some clones in this sample may be carry-over from other donors' samples. Material: tumor tissue. The chain carries TRBV7-9 and TRBJ2-7; D is unclear. CDR3 amino acids: CASSSRTSYEQYF. DNA of the CDR3: TGTGCCAGCAGCTCCCGAACCTCCTACGAGCAGTACTTC.